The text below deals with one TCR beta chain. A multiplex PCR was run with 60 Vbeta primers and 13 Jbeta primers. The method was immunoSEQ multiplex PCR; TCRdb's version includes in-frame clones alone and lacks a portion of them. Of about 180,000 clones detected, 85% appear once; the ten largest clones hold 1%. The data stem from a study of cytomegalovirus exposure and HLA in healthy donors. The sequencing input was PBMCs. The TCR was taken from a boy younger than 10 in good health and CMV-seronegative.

The CDR3 nucleotides are TGTGCCAGCAGCCCAAGGATAGCGGGGGGCTCCGGGGAGCTGTTTTTT. Encoded protein: CASSPRIAGGSGELFF. This chain joins TRBV11-2 and TRBJ2-2, with TRBD2 matching over 10 bases. J gave up 6 bases and V 5 bases, and 9 bases lay outside the gene matches. The CDR3 sequence is 16 residues long. The germline gives CDR1 SGHAT, CDR2 FQNNGV. The whole variable domain, remainder taken from reference TRBV11-2 and TRBJ2-2, is EAGVAQSPRYKIIEKRQSVAFWCNPISGHATLYWYQQILGQGPKLLIQFQNNGVVDDSQLPKDRFSAERLKGVDSTLKIQPAKLEDSAVYLCASSPRIAGGSGELFFGEGSRLTVL.